The clone carrying this T cell receptor beta chain was seen a handful of times. These data belong to a study of CD8+ T cells in alopecia areata. cDNA reverse transcribed from extracted RNA served as the sequencing template. Only in-frame clones appear in the TCRdb table, and some are missing; sequencing was by immunoSEQ multiplex PCR. The data show 110,000 or so clones, roughly 50% seen once. The treatment denotes: oral pan-JAK inhibitor, 5-10 mg twice daily. The CDR3 has 12 amino acids. V was cut by 6 bases and J by 1 base, with 9 bases left in between. CDR1 and CDR2 from the germline V gene are SQVTM and ANQGSEA.

The sequence was obtained from a human donor with alopecia areata. The V and J genes are TRBV29-1 and TRBJ2-5; no clear D gene. The source material was CD4+ T cells sorted from blood, sampled at week 24, from a patient treated with tofacitinib. The CDR3: CSVARAQETQYF. The CDR3 DNA reads as TGCAGCGTCGCTAGGGCCCAAGAGACCCAGTACTTC.